This T cell receptor (beta chain) was identified during a study of T cells after yellow fever vaccination. On the study more broadly: Preparing low-cell-number fractions relied on SMART-Seq v4 Ultra Low Input.

TCRdb re-analysed the 5' RACE reads in MiXCR, keeping a single row per CDR3 protein. The sample holds 250,000 to 300,000 distinct CDR3 sequences, roughly 13% seen once. Germline values: CDR1 SGHDN, CDR2 FVKESK. CDR3 length equals 15 residues. Trimming took 7 bases from V and 0 from J, leaving 14 bases between them. Comments on this clonotype: Its antigen is currently unknown.

General observations from the study: Highly abundant clonotypes carried over from the bulk population could end up in FACS-sorted repertoires as contaminants.

The rearrangement links TRBV14 to TRBJ2-3; possibly TRBD2 for D (5 bases). This receptor was taken from a man aged 25-45 years who received the YFV17D yellow fever vaccine. Specimen: CD4+ T cells sorted from PBMCs, collected 45 days after the yellow fever booster vaccination. The CDR3 protein is CASKGQRSSTDTQYF. The CDR3 nucleotides read TGTGCCAGCAAGGGCCAGCGGTCCAGCACAGATACGCAGTATTTT.